The TCR beta chain under discussion was sequenced for a study of neurological immune-mediated disorders. Via MiXCR, TCRdb re-called the 5' RACE reads, giving one row per CDR3 protein. Of about 44,000 distinct CDR3 sequences in the sample, about 22% were seen once. The time point is: technical triplicate 3. Unsorted libraries were generated from 2 million PBMCs held at -80 degrees C. After removal of 0 bases from V and 4 bases from J, the junction contained 11 bases not matched to a gene. From germline, CDR1 is DFQATT and CDR2 SNEGSKA (reference sequence). CDR3 length: 18 residues. This clonotype occurred many times.

The specimen was PBMCs. The clonotype was recovered from a man aged 55 to 69 with HTLV-1-associated myelopathy (HAM/TSP). This chain links TRBV20-1 with TRBJ2-3; 12 bases map to TRBD2. This CDR3 reads CSARDQGRTSGIADTQYF. CDR3 DNA sequence: TGCAGTGCTAGAGACCAGGGTAGGACTAGCGGGATCGCAGATACGCAGTATTTT.